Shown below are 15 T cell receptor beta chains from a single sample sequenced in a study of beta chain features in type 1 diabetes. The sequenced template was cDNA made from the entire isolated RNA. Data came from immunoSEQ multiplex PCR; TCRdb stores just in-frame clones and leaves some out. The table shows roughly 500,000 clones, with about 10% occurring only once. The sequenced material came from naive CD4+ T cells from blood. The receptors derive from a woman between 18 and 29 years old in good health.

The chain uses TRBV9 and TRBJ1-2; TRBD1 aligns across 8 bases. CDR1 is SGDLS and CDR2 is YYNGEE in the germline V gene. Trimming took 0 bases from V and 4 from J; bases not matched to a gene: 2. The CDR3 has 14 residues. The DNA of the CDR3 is TGTGCCAGCAGCGTAGTTGGGACAGGCTATGGCTACACCTTC. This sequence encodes CASSVVGTGYGYTF.

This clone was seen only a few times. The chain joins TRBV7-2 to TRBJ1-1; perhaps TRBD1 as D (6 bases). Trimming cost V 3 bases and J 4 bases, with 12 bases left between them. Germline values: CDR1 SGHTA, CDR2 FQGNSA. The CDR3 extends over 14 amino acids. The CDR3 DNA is TGTGCCAGCAGCTTGCCAGGGGAATCCACTGAAGCTTTCTTT. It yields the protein CASSLPGESTEAFF.

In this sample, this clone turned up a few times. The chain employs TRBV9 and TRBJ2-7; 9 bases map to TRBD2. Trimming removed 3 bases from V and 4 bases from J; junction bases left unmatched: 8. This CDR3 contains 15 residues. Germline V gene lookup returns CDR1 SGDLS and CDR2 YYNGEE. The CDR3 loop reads CASSASGTSKYEQYF. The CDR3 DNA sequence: TGTGCCAGCAGCGCCTCCGGGACTAGCAAATACGAGCAGTACTTC.

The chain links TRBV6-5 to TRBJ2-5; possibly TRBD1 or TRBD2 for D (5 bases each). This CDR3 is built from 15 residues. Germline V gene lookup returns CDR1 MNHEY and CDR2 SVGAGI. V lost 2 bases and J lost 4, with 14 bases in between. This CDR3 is CASSYEWGIGETQYF. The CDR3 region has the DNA TGTGCCAGCAGTTACGAGTGGGGGATAGGAGAGACCCAGTACTTC.

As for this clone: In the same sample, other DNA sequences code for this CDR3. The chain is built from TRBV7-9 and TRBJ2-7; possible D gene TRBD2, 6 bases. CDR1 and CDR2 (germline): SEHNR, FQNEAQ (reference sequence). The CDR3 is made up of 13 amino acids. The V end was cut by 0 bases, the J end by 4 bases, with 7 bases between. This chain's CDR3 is CASSLAGTYEQYF. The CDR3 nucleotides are TGTGCCAGCAGCTTAGCCGGGACTTACGAGCAGTACTTC.

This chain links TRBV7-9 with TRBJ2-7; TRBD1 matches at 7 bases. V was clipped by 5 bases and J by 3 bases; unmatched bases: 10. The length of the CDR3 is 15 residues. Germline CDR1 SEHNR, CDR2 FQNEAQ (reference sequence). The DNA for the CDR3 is TGTGCCAGCAGCCCGCCCAGGGGGACGGGCTACGAGCAGTACTTC. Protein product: CASSPPRGTGYEQYF.

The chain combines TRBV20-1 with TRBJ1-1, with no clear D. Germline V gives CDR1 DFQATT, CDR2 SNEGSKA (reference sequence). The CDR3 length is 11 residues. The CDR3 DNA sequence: TGCAGCGCCACCCTTGGGCTTGAAGCTTTCTTT. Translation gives CSATLGLEAFF.

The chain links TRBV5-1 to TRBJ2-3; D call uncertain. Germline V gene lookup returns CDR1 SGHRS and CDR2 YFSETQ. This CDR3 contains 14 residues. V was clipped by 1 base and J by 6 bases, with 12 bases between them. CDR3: CASSLRTVRDTQYF. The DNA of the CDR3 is TGCGCCAGCAGCTTGAGGACCGTACGTGATACGCAGTATTTT.

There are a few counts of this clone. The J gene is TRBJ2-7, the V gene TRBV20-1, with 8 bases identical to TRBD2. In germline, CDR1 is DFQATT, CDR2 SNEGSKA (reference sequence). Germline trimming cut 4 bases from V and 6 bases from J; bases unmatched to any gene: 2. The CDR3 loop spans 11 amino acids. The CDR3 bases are TGCAGTGCTAACGGGGGGGTCGAGCAGTACTTC. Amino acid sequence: CSANGGVEQYF.

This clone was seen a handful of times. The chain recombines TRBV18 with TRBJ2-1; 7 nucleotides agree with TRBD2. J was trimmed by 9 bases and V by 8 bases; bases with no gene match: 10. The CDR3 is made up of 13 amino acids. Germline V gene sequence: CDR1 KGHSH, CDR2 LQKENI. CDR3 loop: CASTGREEGEQFF. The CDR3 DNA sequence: TGTGCCAGCACCGGCCGGGAGGAGGGTGAGCAGTTCTTC.

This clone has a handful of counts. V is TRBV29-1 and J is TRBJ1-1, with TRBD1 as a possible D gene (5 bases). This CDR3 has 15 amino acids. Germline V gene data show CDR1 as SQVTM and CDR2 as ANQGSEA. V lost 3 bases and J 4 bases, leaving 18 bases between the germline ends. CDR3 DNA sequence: TGCAGCGTTGAGGCCAGGGAGGTCCGCGGCACTGAAGCTTTCTTT. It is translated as CSVEAREVRGTEAFF.

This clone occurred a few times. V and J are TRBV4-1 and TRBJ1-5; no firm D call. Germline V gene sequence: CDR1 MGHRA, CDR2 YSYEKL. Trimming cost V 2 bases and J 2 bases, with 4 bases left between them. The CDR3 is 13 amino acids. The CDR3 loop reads CASSQPGNQPQHF. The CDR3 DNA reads TGCGCCAGCAGCCAACCGGGCAATCAGCCCCAGCATTTT.

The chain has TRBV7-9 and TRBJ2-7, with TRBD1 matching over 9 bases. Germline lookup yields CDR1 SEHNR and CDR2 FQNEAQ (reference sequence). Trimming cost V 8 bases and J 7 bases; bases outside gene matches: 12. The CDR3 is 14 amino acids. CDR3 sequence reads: CASGRQGEFPEQYF. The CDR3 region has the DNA TGTGCCAGCGGGCGACAGGGGGAGTTTCCGGAGCAGTACTTC.

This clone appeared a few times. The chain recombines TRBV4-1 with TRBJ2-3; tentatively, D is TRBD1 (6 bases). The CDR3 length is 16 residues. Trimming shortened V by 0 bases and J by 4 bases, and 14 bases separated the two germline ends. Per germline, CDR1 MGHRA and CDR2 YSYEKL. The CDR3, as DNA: TGCGCCAGCAGCCAAGAAACAGGGTCCGGTTCAGATACGCAGTATTTT. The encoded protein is CASSQETGSGSDTQYF.

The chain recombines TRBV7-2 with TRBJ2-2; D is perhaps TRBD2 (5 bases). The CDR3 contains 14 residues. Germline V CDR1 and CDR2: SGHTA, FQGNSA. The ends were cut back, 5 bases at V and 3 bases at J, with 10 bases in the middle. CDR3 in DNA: TGTGCCAGCAGCCCGTCGCGGGACACCGGGGAGCTGTTTTTT. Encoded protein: CASSPSRDTGELFF.